The rows below give T cell receptor beta chains drawn from one sample of a study of blood T cell repertoires in COVID-19. Profiling relied on immunoSEQ multiplex PCR, and the TCRdb table lists in-frame clones only, not all of them. Here the sample spans nearly 15,000 clones, about 91% being singletons. Sequencing was carried out using peripheral blood. The receptors stem from a human donor in a cohort sampled during active COVID-19. The CDR3 runs from the conserved cysteine through the conserved F or W. A D gene is named only where the DNA matches it firmly. Some rows mark clone size as missing; the rest say once, few, many or name a class of expanded clone.

TRBV6-6	NA	NA	TRBJ1-1	TGTGCCAGCAGTTCTATCTTTGAGGGAACTGAAGCTTTCTTT	CASSSIFEGTEAFF
TRBV5-1	NA	once	TRBJ2-5	TGCGCCAGCAGGGAAGCGGAGACCCAGTACTTC	CASREAETQYF
TRBV5-4	TRBD2	NA	TRBJ2-7	TGTGCCAGCAGCCAGCCCGGGACTAGCGGCGTCGAGCAGTACTTC	CASSQPGTSGVEQYF
TRBV2	NA	NA	TRBJ1-1	TGTGCCAGCAGTACAGGTGACACTGAAGCTTTCTTT	CASSTGDTEAFF
TRBV7-9	TRBD1	NA	TRBJ2-7	TGTGCCAGCAGCGGTGTCCGCGGGGACAGGGTGGGGGAGCAGTACTTC	CASSGVRGDRVGEQYF
TRBV15	NA	NA	TRBJ2-1	TGTGCCACCAGCAGAGAAGCCGGTGAGCAGTTCTTC	CATSREAGEQFF
TRBV23-1	TRBD2	NA	TRBJ2-1	TGCGCCAGCAGCCCAAAGGTAGGTGGGACTAGCGGAAGCAATGAGCAGTTCTTC	CASSPKVGGTSGSNEQFF
TRBV9	TRBD2	NA	TRBJ2-2	TGTGCCAGCAGCGTAGCAACTAGCGGGAGCGTCGGGGAGCTGTTTTTT	CASSVATSGSVGELFF
TRBV5-1	TRBD2	NA	TRBJ2-1	TGCGCCAGCAGCTCCACCGGGACTAGGAACAATGAGCAGTTCTTC	CASSSTGTRNNEQFF
TRBV30	TRBD1	few	TRBJ2-7	TGTGCCTGGAGGGGACAGGGGATCGCCTACGAGCAGTACTTC	CAWRGQGIAYEQYF
TRBV5-1	TRBD2	NA	TRBJ2-7	TGCGCCAGCAGCTTGACTAGCGGGACCTACGAGCAGTACTTC	CASSLTSGTYEQYF
TRBV19	TRBD2	few	TRBJ2-7	TGTGCCAGTAGCTTTAGCGGGAGTATCCACGAGCAGTACTTC	CASSFSGSIHEQYF
TRBV20-1	NA	once	TRBJ1-3	TGCAGTGCTCTGTCTGGAAACACCATATATTTT	CSALSGNTIYF
TRBV6-5	TRBD1	NA	TRBJ1-2	TGTGCCAGCAGTTACGACAGGGCCCCATATGGCTACACCTTC	CASSYDRAPYGYTF
TRBV7-2	TRBD2	NA	TRBJ2-7	TGTGCCAGCAGCTGGACTAGCGGATACGAGCAGTACTTC	CASSWTSGYEQYF
TRBV18	NA	NA	TRBJ1-2	TGTGCCAGCTCACTCAGCGAGAACTATGGCTACACCTTC	CASSLSENYGYTF
TRBV19	NA	NA	TRBJ1-2	TGTGCCAGTAGTATAACGGGACATACCACTAACTATGGCTACACCTTC	CASSITGHTTNYGYTF
TRBV7-2	TRBD2	NA	TRBJ2-5	TGTGCCAGCAGCCGGTATAGCGGGAGCCCCCAAGAGACCCAGTACTTC	CASSRYSGSPQETQYF
TRBV7-2	TRBD2	NA	TRBJ2-1	TGTGCCAGCAGCTTAGAGACTAGCCGCGAGCAGTTCTTC	CASSLETSREQFF
TRBV24-1	TRBD2	once	TRBJ2-3	TGTGCCACCAGTGGGCCCCGAGCGGGAGGGCACCCAGATACGCAGTATTTT	CATSGPRAGGHPDTQYF
TRBV24-1	NA	NA	TRBJ2-1	TGTGCCACCAGTGATTGGACAAATTCTAATGAGCAGTTCTTC	CATSDWTNSNEQFF
TRBV11-2	NA	NA	TRBJ2-7	TGTGCCAGCAGCTTGACAGGACCCTACGAGCAGTACTTC	CASSLTGPYEQYF
TRBV5-1	TRBD2	once	TRBJ2-3	TGCGCCAGCAGCTCCTACCCCGGGACTAGCGGGAGTGTGACAGATACGCAGTATTTT	CASSSYPGTSGSVTDTQYF
TRBV19	TRBD1	NA	TRBJ1-5	TGTGCCAGTTTAGACAGGGGGCCCGGTCAGCCCCAGCATTTT	CASLDRGPGQPQHF
TRBV28	TRBD1	NA	TRBJ1-2	TGTGCCAGCAAAGAGGGGGCTTCCAACAACTATGGCTACACCTTC	CASKEGASNNYGYTF
TRBV21-1	NA	NA	TRBJ1-5	TGTGCCAGCAGCAAAGTTGGTTCAGGGCTTTCTCACAATCAGCCCCAGCATTTT	CASSKVGSGLSHNQPQHF
TRBV5-1	NA	NA	TRBJ1-1	TGCGCCAGCAGCTCAGGGCGCACTGAAGCTTTCTTT	CASSSGRTEAFF
TRBV14	TRBD2	NA	TRBJ2-7	TGTGCCAGCAGCGTTACTAGCGCTCGCTCCTACGAGCAGTACTTC	CASSVTSARSYEQYF
TRBV4-1	NA	NA	TRBJ2-7	TGCGCCAGCAGCCAAGAGTTCGGGGTCACCTACGAGCAGTACTTC	CASSQEFGVTYEQYF
TRBV7-9	TRBD2	NA	TRBJ2-1	TGTGCCAGCAGCTTACCTAGCGGGAGGGCCAGGTTCTTC	CASSLPSGRARFF
TRBV10-1	NA	NA	TRBJ2-7	TGCGCCAGCACTAGGTACGAGCAGTACTTC	CASTRYEQYF